This entry lists 18 T cell receptor beta chains sequenced from one sample in a study of prognosis after radiotherapy for stage I lung cancer. Genomic DNA yielded TCR beta CDR3, amplified by two-round multiplex PCR. Primers specific to each TRBV and TRBJ gene were used in first-round PCR. TCRdb processed the multiplex PCR reads anew with MiXCR; each CDR3 protein has one entry. The table has around 26,000 distinct CDR3 sequences, 25% to 35% seen once. The sample was PBMCs, taken before or after stereotactic body radiation therapy (not recorded which). The receptor set was obtained from a donor aged 50 or older with non-small cell lung cancer.

In its sample, this clonotype ranks as medium-sized. The chain is built from TRBV20-1 and TRBJ1-2; D is unclear. V dropped 5 bases and J dropped 2 bases, with 12 bases sitting between them. Germline-derived CDR1 and CDR2 are DFQATT and SNEGSKA (reference sequence). CDR3 length: 13 residues. The CDR3 nucleotides are TGCAGTGCTCCCGGGCCCGCAAACTATGGCTACACCTTC. The encoded protein is CSAPGPANYGYTF.

Remarks on this clonotype: Likely a read error: the CDR3 ends without its conserved phenylalanine or tryptophan. The genes are TRBV12-3 or TRBV12-4 and TRBJ2-3; D unclear. V was cut by 0 bases and J by 3 bases, with 10 bases left in between. The CDR3 has 15 residues. DNA of the CDR3: TGTGCCAGCAGTTTAGCGGGCCTTGGTACAGATACGCAGTATTCT. This encodes CASSLAGLGTDTQYS.

This clonotype was detected many times. This chain uses TRBV28 with TRBJ1-1; D unresolved. The CDR3 totals 11 residues. The V gene's germline CDR1 is MDHEN and CDR2 SYDVKM. Trimming left V 6 bases short and J 6 bases short, with 8 bases between. The CDR3 coding sequence is TGTGCCAGCAGGGGGAAGCCTGAAGCTTTCTTT. This encodes CASRGKPEAFF.

This chain uses TRBV5-5 with TRBJ2-5; D is unclear. Germline V gene data show CDR1 as SGHKS and CDR2 as YYEKEE (reference sequence). The CDR3 consists of 13 residues. V dropped 0 bases and J dropped 7 bases, with 10 bases sitting between them. The CDR3 reads CASSLGRVGTQYF. For the CDR3, the DNA is TGTGCCAGCAGCTTGGGACGGGTAGGGACCCAGTACTTC.

As for this clonotype: This likely reflects a read error, since a far larger clone is one base away. The V gene is TRBV6-5, the J gene TRBJ1-2; 8 bases fit TRBD1. Germline CDR1 MNHEY, CDR2 SVGAGI. CDR3 length: 14 amino acids. With V trimmed by 8 bases and J by 9 bases, 14 bases remained unmatched. CDR3 nucleotides: TGTGCCAGCGGTCTTCCTCGACAGGGGATACGCTACACCTTC. Translated: CASGLPRQGIRYTF.

This clonotype was recorded at least ten times. The chain links TRBV10-3 to TRBJ2-1; 14 nucleotides align to TRBD2. V lost 3 bases to trimming and J lost 1 base; unmatched junction nucleotides: 2. CDR3 length equals 17 residues. The germline CDR1 and CDR2 sequences are ENHRY and SYGVKD. DNA for the CDR3: TGTGCCATCAGTGACCGGACTAGCGGGAGGTCCTACAATGAGCAGTTCTTC. It is translated as CAISDRTSGRSYNEQFF.

This clonotype has a count of ten or more. The rearrangement links TRBV5-5 to TRBJ2-2; TRBD1 matches at 8 bases. The CDR3 consists of 14 residues. In germline, CDR1 is SGHKS, CDR2 YYEKEE (reference sequence). Trimming at V came to 5 bases and at J to 4 bases, leaving 4 bases not matched to a gene. The CDR3 loop is CASSQGAGTGELFF. The CDR3 DNA follows: TGTGCCAGCAGTCAGGGGGCCGGCACCGGGGAGCTGTTTTTT.

Notes on this clonotype: This may be a read error, as it is one base from a much larger clone. This chain joins TRBV6-4 and TRBJ1-1; a possible D gene is TRBD1 (5 bases). The CDR3 consists of 14 residues. V was shortened by 10 bases and J by 4 bases, with 19 bases between the two germline ends. CDR1 MRHNA and CDR2 SNTAGT come from the germline V gene. DNA of the CDR3: TGTGCCACCAGCAGATCCAGGGCTGGCACTGAAGCTTTCTTT. Translating it yields CATSRSRAGTEAFF.

This clonotype was observed at least ten times. The genes are TRBV28 and TRBJ2-3, with no clear D. This CDR3 contains 14 residues. The V gene lost 3 bases and the J gene lost 1 base, with 8 bases spanning the gap. Germline CDR1 MDHEN, CDR2 SYDVKM. The CDR3 loop is CASSFGSGTDTQYF. CDR3 in DNA: TGTGCCAGCAGTTTCGGTAGTGGCACAGATACGCAGTATTTT.

This clonotype was detected ten times or more. The genes are TRBV30 and TRBJ2-2; 8 positions agree with TRBD1. Germline V gene lookup returns CDR1 GTSNPN and CDR2 SVGIG (reference sequence). There are 16 residues in the CDR3. Trimming at V came to 2 bases and at J to 8 bases, leaving 13 bases not matched to a gene. Here the CDR3 DNA reads TGTGCCTGGAGTTATCTAGGACAGGGTATCTCGGGGGAGCTGTTTTTT. Residues: CAWSYLGQGISGELFF.

V usage is TRBV3-1 and J usage is TRBJ2-7; D not resolved. Germline V lookup: CDR1 LGHDT, CDR2 YNNKEL (reference sequence). This CDR3 spans 17 amino acids. Trimming removed 0 bases at V and 1 base at J, with 16 bases between. CDR3 sequence (DNA): TGTGCCAGCAGCCAAGACCTAACCCGTACACCTTCCTACGAGCAGTACTTC. It codes for CASSQDLTRTPSYEQYF.

With regard to this clonotype: Sequence at one end of the junction differs from germline and may be a read error. V usage is TRBV6-5 and J usage is TRBJ1-1; D is uncertain. The CDR3 has 11 residues. From germline, CDR1 is MNHEY and CDR2 SVGAGI. The CDR3 is CASSIPPTATF. The CDR3 region has the DNA TGTGCCAGCAGTATTCCCCCGACGGCCACCTTT.

The table lists this clonotype with many counts. The V gene is TRBV15, the J gene TRBJ2-1; TRBD2 matches 10 bases. This CDR3 contains 15 residues. V lost 9 bases and J lost 2; bases outside the gene matches: 7. CDR1 is LNHNV and CDR2 is YYDKDF in the germline V gene (reference sequence). CDR3 region: CATSGTSAPYNEQFF. Here the CDR3 DNA reads TGTGCCACTAGTGGGACTAGCGCGCCCTACAATGAGCAGTTCTTC.

In its sample, this clonotype was seen many times. A junction end diverges from the germline sequence, so it may reflect a read error. The chain has TRBV4-1 and TRBJ1-1; D uncertain. Germline loops: CDR1 MGHRA, CDR2 YSYEKL. This CDR3 region has 13 residues. The CDR3 loop reads CASSQDRELLRRF. The CDR3 DNA reads TGCGCCAGCAGCCAAGATCGCGAGTTACTACGTCGCTTT.

The chain uses TRBV6-2 or TRBV6-3 and TRBJ1-5; D ambiguous. This CDR3 has 14 amino acids. Deletions cut 6 bases from V and 3 bases from J, with 12 bases between. In germline, CDR1 is MNHEY, CDR2 SVGEGT. CDR3 nucleotides: TGTGCCAGCAGAAAAGAGAGGTTCAATCAGCCCCAGCATTTT. It translates to CASRKERFNQPQHF.

This clonotype was seen a single time. This chain joins TRBV20-1 and TRBJ2-7, with TRBD2 identical over 11 bases. V lost 5 bases to trimming and J lost 4 bases; unmatched junction nucleotides: 10. This CDR3 has 15 residues. From germline, CDR1 is DFQATT and CDR2 SNEGSKA (reference sequence). For the CDR3, the DNA is TGCAGTGCTCACCTAGCGGGAGGTCGGGGGTACGAGCAGTACTTC. Protein: CSAHLAGGRGYEQYF.

The chain has TRBV5-1 and TRBJ2-2; 9 bases align to TRBD2. J gave up 2 bases and V 4 bases, and 3 bases lay outside the gene matches. The CDR3 has 15 amino acids. The germline CDR1 and CDR2 sequences are SGHRS and YFSETQ. The CDR3 DNA follows: TGCGCCAGCAGCCCCGGGACTAGCAACACCGGGGAGCTGTTTTTT. Protein product: CASSPGTSNTGELFF. The full variable domain, rest sourced from reference TRBV5-1 and TRBJ2-2, is KAGVTQTPRYLIKTRGQQVTLSCSPISGHRSVSWYQQTPGQGLQFLFEYFSETQRNKGNFPGRFSGRQFSNSRSEMNVSTLELGDSALYLCASSPGTSNTGELFFGEGSRLTVL.

This clonotype turned up a few times. A much more abundant neighbour one base away suggests this may be a read error. V gene TRBV2 combines with J gene TRBJ1-1, with TRBD1 as a possible D gene (6 bases). The CDR3 covers 13 residues. The germline gives CDR1 SNHLY, CDR2 FYNNEI. CDR3 amino acids: CASSYTGMTETFF. In DNA form, the CDR3 reads TGTGCCAGCAGTTACACAGGGATGACTGAAACTTTCTTT.